This entry describes one T cell receptor gamma chain. Its target is not known. Sequences come from RNA converted to cDNA by reverse transcription. The CDR3 regions were amplified by multiplex PCR from V-gene primers to a constant-region primer. TCRdb re-processed the multiplex PCR reads via CATT. The sample has some 22,000 gamma-chain clones, around 15% seen once; the top ten hold roughly 2%. Alphabeta T cells were depleted, then CD3+ Vdelta1+ Vdelta2- thymocytes were FACS-sorted. Germline trimming cut 5 bases from V and 1 base from J; bases unmatched to any gene: 19. The CDR3 has 19 residues. Looked up from germline, CDR1 is VTNTFY and CDR2 is YDVSTARD (reference sequence). These data belong to a study of Vδ1+ human thymocytes. Study conclusions and caveats: Highly polyclonal TRG and TRD repertoires with Gaussian CDR3 length distributions appeared in thymus. Unlike peripheral blood Vdelta1+ controls, thymic delta-chain sequences included roughly 18% Vdelta2 and few Vdelta3. TRG sequences recurred across donors, whereas TRD sequences stayed essentially private. Bulk data may be misread because of unexpected Vdelta2 sequences.

The rearrangement links TRGV3 to TRGJP2. This clonotype originated in a child younger than two who had congenital heart surgery. The sample comprised Vdelta1+ gamma-delta thymocytes from the thymus. Described subset: FACS-sorted CD3+ TCRalphabeta- TCRVdelta1+ TCRVdelta2- thymocytes. CDR3 DNA: TGTGCCACCTGGGTCCGCTCATGTGTGGTTGGTAGTAGTGATTGGATCAAGACGTTT. It specifies CATWVRSCVVGSSDWIKTF.